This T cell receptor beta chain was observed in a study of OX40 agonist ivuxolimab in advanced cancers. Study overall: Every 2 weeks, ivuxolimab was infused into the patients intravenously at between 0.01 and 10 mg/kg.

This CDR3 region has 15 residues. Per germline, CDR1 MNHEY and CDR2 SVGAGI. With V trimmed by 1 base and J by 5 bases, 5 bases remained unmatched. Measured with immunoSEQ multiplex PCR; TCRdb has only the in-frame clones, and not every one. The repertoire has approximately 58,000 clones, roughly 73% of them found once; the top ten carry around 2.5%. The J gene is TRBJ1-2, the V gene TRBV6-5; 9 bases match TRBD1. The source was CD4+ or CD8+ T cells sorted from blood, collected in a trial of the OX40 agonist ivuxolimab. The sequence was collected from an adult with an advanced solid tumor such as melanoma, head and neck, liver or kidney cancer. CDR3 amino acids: CASSYYRDRVYGYTF. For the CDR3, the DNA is TGTGCCAGCAGTTACTACCGGGACAGGGTGTATGGCTACACCTTC.